The rows below give T cell receptor beta chains drawn from one sample of a study of T cell repertoires in cytomegalovirus infection. TCRdb called the reads again in MiXCR, with one record for every CDR3 protein. The sample includes fewer than 650,000 distinct CDR3 sequences, roughly 43% of them seen just once. Their target antigens are unknown. This sample comprised cultured PBMCs, obtained from culture after CMV antigen stimulation. These receptors were collected from a human donor in good health (CMV status not recorded). Some clones in this sample may be carry-over from other donors' samples. The CDR3 runs from the conserved cysteine through the conserved F or W. A D gene is named only where the DNA matches it firmly. For some rows the clone size is stated as once, few or many, or as a class when expanded; others skip it.

>NA|TRBJ2-3|TRBV19|NA
CASSQGLWDTQYF
TGTGCCAGTAGCCAGGGTTTGTGGGATACGCAGTATTTT
>NA|TRBJ2-1|TRBV29-1|NA
CSVMRTASYNEQFF
TGCAGCGTAATGAGGACGGCCTCCTACAATGAGCAGTTCTTC
>NA|TRBJ2-3|TRBV2|NA
CASSWGAQTEGVRTDTQYF
TGTGCCAGCTCCTGGGGTGCACAAACAGAGGGAGTTCGCACAGATACGCAGTATTTT
>NA|TRBJ2-1|TRBV9|NA
CASSGGGSYNEQFF
TGTGCCAGCAGTGGAGGGGGCTCCTACAATGAGCAGTTCTTC
>NA|TRBJ2-1|TRBV7-4|NA
CASSLAGPNYNEQFF
TGTGCCAGCAGCTTAGCAGGGCCTAACTACAATGAGCAGTTCTTC
>NA|TRBJ1-1|TRBV5-1|NA
CASKPQGSNTEAFF
TGCGCCAGCAAACCTCAAGGGAGTAACACTGAAGCTTTCTTT
>NA|TRBJ2-7|TRBV20-1|NA
CSARGPLGGYEQYF
TGCAGTGCTAGAGGTCCCCTGGGAGGATACGAGCAGTACTTC
>TRBD1|TRBJ2-1|TRBV5-6|NA
CASSLDPQGAREQFF
TGTGCCAGCAGCTTGGACCCACAGGGGGCGAGAGAGCAGTTCTTC
>NA|TRBJ2-2|TRBV24-1|NA
CATSDDLRPLYTGELFF
TGTGCCACCAGTGATGACCTCCGCCCCCTCTACACCGGGGAGCTGTTTTTT
>NA|TRBJ2-2|TRBV7-9|NA
CASSAPGLMNTGELFF
TGTGCCAGCAGCGCACCGGGACTGATGAACACCGGGGAGCTGTTTTTT
>TRBD2|TRBJ2-5|TRBV7-3|many
CASSTTSGIQETQYF
TGTGCCAGCAGCACGACTAGCGGGATCCAAGAGACCCAGTACTTC
>NA|TRBJ2-1|TRBV12-3/TRBV12-4|NA
CASSLRAEIGNEQFF
TGTGCCAGCAGTTTAAGAGCGGAAATAGGGAATGAGCAGTTCTTC
>NA|TRBJ1-4|TRBV5-1|once
CASSLARGYDEKLFF
TGCGCCAGCAGCTTGGCCCGGGGGTACGATGAAAAACTGTTTTTT
>NA|TRBJ1-1|TRBV18|NA
CASSQDRSSSTEAFF
TGTGCCAGCTCACAAGACAGGTCGTCGAGCACTGAAGCTTTCTTT
>NA|TRBJ2-7|TRBV7-2|many
CASSSTYEQYF
TGTGCCAGCAGCTCTACATACGAGCAGTACTTC
>NA|TRBJ2-3|TRBV5-4|few
CASSPEGLRRGTQYF
TGTGCCAGCAGCCCCGAGGGACTCCGTCGGGGTACGCAGTATTTT
>NA|TRBJ1-2|TRBV19|NA
CASSIYGGNYGYTF
TGTGCCAGTAGTATATATGGGGGAAACTATGGCTACACCTTC
>NA|TRBJ2-2|TRBV15|NA
CATSPKNTGELFF
TGTGCCACCAGCCCTAAGAACACCGGGGAGCTGTTTTTT
>NA|TRBJ2-7|TRBV19|NA
CASSMAGGSYEQYF
TGTGCCAGTAGTATGGCAGGGGGGTCCTACGAGCAGTACTTC
>NA|TRBJ1-3|TRBV7-6|NA
CASTPRWRGSGNTIYF
TGTGCCAGCACCCCAAGGTGGAGGGGCTCTGGAAACACCATATATTTT
>NA|TRBJ2-5|TRBV6-1|NA
CASSEARGPGETQYF
TGTGCCAGCAGTGAAGCACGGGGGCCGGGAGAGACCCAGTACTTC
>TRBD2|TRBJ2-1|TRBV12-3/TRBV12-4|NA
CASRAGGRREQFF
TGTGCCAGCCGAGCGGGAGGGCGACGGGAGCAGTTCTTC
>TRBD2|TRBJ2-4|TRBV11-2|once
CASSFGASGIGNIQYF
TGTGCCAGCAGCTTCGGGGCTAGCGGGATCGGGAACATTCAGTACTTC
>TRBD1|TRBJ1-2|TRBV7-2|many
CASSLKGTGAAGLYGYTF
TGTGCCAGCAGCTTAAAGGGGACAGGGGCCGCGGGGCTCTATGGCTACACCTTC
>NA|TRBJ2-5|TRBV20-1|NA
CSARSDLEETQYF
TGCAGTGCTAGGTCGGACCTTGAAGAGACCCAGTACTTC
>NA|TRBJ2-1|TRBV7-2|many
CASSLTLGTQSSYNEQFF
TGTGCCAGCAGCTTAACCCTTGGGACCCAGAGCTCCTACAATGAGCAGTTCTTC
>TRBD1|TRBJ2-1|TRBV3-1|NA
CASRDTGAPDYNEQFF
TGTGCCAGCAGAGATACAGGGGCGCCCGACTACAATGAGCAGTTCTTC
>TRBD1|TRBJ2-7|TRBV28|few
CASSSMTGGYYEQYF
TGTGCCAGCAGTTCTATGACAGGGGGCTATTACGAGCAGTACTTC
>NA|TRBJ1-1|TRBV27|NA
CASSLEGPGSAFF
TGTGCCAGCAGTTTAGAAGGGCCCGGGTCGGCTTTCTTT
>NA|TRBJ2-1|TRBV7-8|few
CASSFARDVRSYNEQFF
TGTGCCAGCAGCTTTGCCCGGGACGTGCGCTCCTACAATGAGCAGTTCTTC
>NA|TRBJ1-6|TRBV27|few
CASGALGPRSPLHF
TGTGCCAGCGGGGCCCTAGGGCCTAGGTCACCCCTCCACTTT
>TRBD1|TRBJ2-1|TRBV27|few
CASSFAGTAFYNEQFF
TGTGCCAGCAGTTTTGCCGGGACAGCTTTCTACAATGAGCAGTTCTTC
>TRBD2|TRBJ2-1|TRBV20-1|NA
CSAWRGGPRNYNEQFF
TGCAGTGCCTGGCGGGGGGGCCCCAGGAATTACAATGAGCAGTTCTTC
>NA|TRBJ2-7|TRBV7-6|few
CASSLRPGPYEQYF
TGTGCCAGCAGCTTACGGCCGGGCCCCTACGAGCAGTACTTC
>TRBD1|TRBJ1-5|TRBV12-3/TRBV12-4|few
CASSFTGGNQPQHF
TGTGCCAGCAGTTTTACAGGGGGCAATCAGCCCCAGCATTTT
>NA|TRBJ2-3|TRBV5-6|few
CASSLSTIRIGDTQYF
TGTGCCAGCAGCTTGTCGACGATCCGGATAGGAGATACGCAGTATTTT
>TRBD2|TRBJ2-5|TRBV12-3/TRBV12-4|NA
CASSQTSGAETQYF
TGTGCCAGCAGTCAAACTAGCGGGGCCGAGACCCAGTACTTC
>TRBD2|TRBJ2-1|TRBV19|NA
CASSIAGGPNEQFF
TGTGCCAGTAGTATAGCGGGAGGGCCTAATGAGCAGTTCTTC
>NA|TRBJ2-2|TRBV7-3|NA
CASSLFLGSGELFF
TGTGCCAGCAGCCTCTTCCTAGGGTCCGGGGAGCTGTTTTTT
>NA|TRBJ1-1|TRBV11-3|NA
CASSEQGNTEAFF
TGTGCCAGCAGCGAACAGGGGAACACTGAAGCTTTCTTT
>NA|TRBJ2-6|TRBV6-2/TRBV6-3|few
CASSYYDYWESSGANVLTF
TGTGCCAGCAGTTACTACGATTATTGGGAGAGCTCTGGGGCCAACGTCCTGACTTTC
>NA|TRBJ1-5|TRBV6-8|NA
CASTVGGNQPQHF
TGTGCCAGCACGGTGGGTGGCAATCAGCCCCAGCATTTT
>NA|TRBJ2-3|TRBV7-9|few
CASSPGLLSSTDTQYF
TGTGCCAGCAGCCCGGGCCTCCTCTCTAGCACAGATACGCAGTATTTT
>TRBD1|TRBJ2-7|TRBV6-8|NA
CASSYGDRGLDEQYF
TGTGCCAGCAGTTACGGGGACAGGGGGCTTGACGAGCAGTACTTC
>TRBD2|TRBJ2-5|TRBV7-6|once
CASSLELAGGQAQYF
TGTGCCAGCAGCTTAGAATTAGCGGGGGGGCAGGCCCAGTACTTC
>NA|TRBJ1-4|TRBV7-9|many
CASSLTNEKLFF
TGTGCCAGCAGCTTAACTAATGAAAAACTGTTTTTT
>NA|TRBJ2-1|TRBV7-2|many
CASSPGSRSFF
TGTGCCAGCAGCCCCGGCTCCCGGTCGTTCTTC
>NA|TRBJ2-1|TRBV10-3|NA
CAIRGTQDNEQFF
TGTGCCATCAGGGGGACACAAGACAATGAGCAGTTCTTC
>NA|TRBJ1-1|TRBV30|NA
CAWSVGGPTEAFF
TGTGCCTGGAGTGTAGGCGGGCCCACTGAAGCTTTCTTT
>NA|TRBJ2-4|TRBV20-1|NA
CSANLGVAKNIQYF
TGCAGTGCTAACCTAGGCGTCGCCAAAAACATTCAGTACTTC
>NA|TRBJ2-1|TRBV7-2|few
CASSFSPQLNEQFF
TGTGCCAGCAGCTTTAGCCCTCAGTTAAATGAGCAGTTCTTC
>TRBD2|TRBJ2-7|TRBV11-2|NA
CASSLRTSVGGEQYF
TGTGCCAGCAGCCTAAGGACTAGCGTAGGGGGCGAGCAGTACTTC
>NA|TRBJ1-5|TRBV27|few
CASSSATGNVYQPQHF
TGTGCCAGCAGTTCCGCCACAGGGAACGTGTATCAGCCCCAGCATTTT
>NA|TRBJ2-1|TRBV19|NA
CASSMGREQFF
TGTGCCAGTAGTATGGGCAGGGAGCAGTTCTTC
>TRBD2|TRBJ2-3|TRBV7-8|few
CATARTSEWRDTQYF
TGTGCCACCGCCAGGACTAGCGAGTGGAGGGATACGCAGTATTTT
>TRBD2|TRBJ2-7|TRBV7-2|few
CASSLDSGRSGEQYF
TGTGCCAGCAGCTTAGATAGCGGGAGGTCCGGGGAGCAGTACTTC
>TRBD2|TRBJ2-1|TRBV5-1|NA
CASSLGDAGDNEQFF
TGCGCCAGCAGCTTAGGGGACGCGGGAGACAATGAGCAGTTCTTC
>NA|TRBJ2-7|TRBV7-9|NA
CASSLGGQATAQYF
TGTGCCAGCAGCTTAGGTGGGCAGGCGACCGCGCAGTACTTC
>NA|TRBJ2-2|TRBV7-2|NA
CASSPRVGATGELFF
TGTGCCAGCAGCCCCCGTGTAGGGGCCACCGGGGAGCTGTTTTTT